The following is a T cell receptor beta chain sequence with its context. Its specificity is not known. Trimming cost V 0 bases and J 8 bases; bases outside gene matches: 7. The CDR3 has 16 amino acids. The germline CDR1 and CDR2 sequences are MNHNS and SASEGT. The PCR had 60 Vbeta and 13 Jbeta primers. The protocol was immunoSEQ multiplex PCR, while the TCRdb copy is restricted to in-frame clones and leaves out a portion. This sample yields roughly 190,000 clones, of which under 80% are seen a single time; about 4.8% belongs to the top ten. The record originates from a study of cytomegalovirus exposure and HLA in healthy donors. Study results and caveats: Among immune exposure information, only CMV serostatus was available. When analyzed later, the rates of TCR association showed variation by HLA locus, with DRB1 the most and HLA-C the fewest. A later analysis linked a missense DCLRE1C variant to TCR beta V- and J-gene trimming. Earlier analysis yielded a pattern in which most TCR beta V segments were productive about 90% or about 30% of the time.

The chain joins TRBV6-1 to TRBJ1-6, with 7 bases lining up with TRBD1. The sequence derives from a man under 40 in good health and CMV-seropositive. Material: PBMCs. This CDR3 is CASSEAPPGGHSPLHF. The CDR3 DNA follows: TGTGCCAGCAGTGAAGCGCCGCCAGGGGGGCATTCACCCCTCCACTTT.